This TCR beta chain derives from a study of blood T cell repertoires in COVID-19. Study summary: Samples came from the United States, Italy and Spain, spanning acute and convalescent COVID-19. PBMCs, B-cell-depleted T cells, or T cells were the source of the cDNA or gDNA that made up the material.

Authors' processing steps: Amplification of reference gene primers provided the estimated nucleated cell counts. The repertoire was sequenced with immunoSEQ multiplex PCR; TCRdb's copy has only in-frame clones and lacks some. D and trimming were read from the DNA, whereas the V and J calls and clone size are those reported in that table. The data hold 230,000 or so clones, with around 84% observed a single time. V lost 7 bases, J lost 0 bases, and 9 bases lay in between. Germline V gene lookup returns CDR1 KGHSH and CDR2 LQKENI. The CDR3 runs 13 residues. The chain carries TRBV18 and TRBJ1-1; D not certain. The sequencing sample was made of peripheral blood. The receptor was derived from a man aged 25-45 years with active or convalescent COVID-19. The CDR3 here is CASLPDMNTEAFF. The CDR3 nucleotides read TGTGCCAGCTTGCCCGACATGAACACTGAAGCTTTCTTT.